These T cell receptor beta chains were read from a single sample in a study of blood T cell repertoires in COVID-19. Generated by immunoSEQ multiplex PCR, the TCRdb table keeps only in-frame clones and is missing some. This sample carries roughly 100,000 clones, roughly four fifths of them seen once, and the ten largest clones take around 10%. Sequencing was carried out using peripheral blood. The receptors derive from an older woman with acute or convalescent COVID-19. Both conserved end residues are part of each CDR3. The D gene is left open where the match is weak. Clone size is not always given. Where it is, it says once, few, many or a class for expanded clones.

v_gene	j_gene	d_gene	abundance	CDR3nt	CDR3aa
TRBV6-2/TRBV6-3	TRBJ2-1	TRBD1	.	TGTGCCAGCAGTTACGGGCTGGACAGGGGATACAATGAGCAGTTCTTC	CASSYGLDRGYNEQFF
TRBV3-1/TRBV3-2	TRBJ1-5	.	.	TGTGCCAGCAGCCTCGGCAATCAGCCCCAGCATTTT	CASSLGNQPQHF
TRBV7-6	TRBJ1-6	.	.	TGTGCCAGCAGCCCAGGGGTAGATAATTCACCCCTCCACTTT	CASSPGVDNSPLHF
TRBV30	TRBJ2-7	TRBD1	.	TGTGCCTGGGACAGAACGGGACAGGGAATAGGGGAGCAGTACTTC	CAWDRTGQGIGEQYF
TRBV3-1/TRBV3-2	TRBJ2-2	TRBD1	.	TGTGCCAGCCAGATGACAGGGGTAGGGACCGGGGAGCTGTTTTTT	CASQMTGVGTGELFF
TRBV2	TRBJ2-2	TRBD2	.	TGTGCCAGCAGTGAAGCGCGCGGGGGAACGGAGGGGACCGGGGAGCTGTTTTTT	CASSEARGGTEGTGELFF
TRBV5-6	TRBJ2-5	.	.	TGTGCCAGCAGCGAAAGTCGGAGTGAGACCCAGTACTTC	CASSESRSETQYF
TRBV5-1	TRBJ1-1	.	.	TGCGCCAGCAGCCCTTATCGTTCCACTGAAGCTTTCTTT	CASSPYRSTEAFF
TRBV6-1	TRBJ1-1	.	.	TGTGCCAGCAGTGAAGGTGGGAGTTTGAACACTGAAGCTTTCTTT	CASSEGGSLNTEAFF
TRBV7-2	TRBJ1-1	.	.	TGTGCCAGCAGCTCAAGACAAAACACTGAAGCTTTCTTT	CASSSRQNTEAFF
TRBV28	TRBJ2-2	TRBD2	.	TGTGCCAGCAGTTTACGGCTAGCGGGCACCGGGGAGCTGTTTTTT	CASSLRLAGTGELFF
TRBV27	TRBJ1-6	TRBD1	few	TGTGCCAGCAGTTTAACGGGACAGGGGCTTAGGTCACCCCTCCACTTT	CASSLTGQGLRSPLHF
TRBV19	TRBJ1-5	TRBD1	.	TGTGCCAGTAGTATTCAGGACAGGGTAAACCATCAGCCCCAGCATTTT	CASSIQDRVNHQPQHF
TRBV10-3	TRBJ1-2	.	.	TGTGCCATCAGTCGGGACACCGCTAACTATGGCTACACCTTC	CAISRDTANYGYTF
TRBV10-2	TRBJ1-1	TRBD1	.	TGCGCCAGCAGCGCGCCGGGACAGGTTACGAGGGGGACTGAAGCTTTCTTT	CASSAPGQVTRGTEAFF
TRBV5-1	TRBJ1-6	.	.	TGCGCCAGCAGTTTCGAACGGGAATCACCCCTCCACTTT	CASSFERESPLHF
TRBV19	TRBJ1-2	.	once	TGTGCCAGTAGTGGTGTCTCAGGCTCTTCTTCTGGCTACACCTTC	CASSGVSGSSSGYTF
TRBV28	TRBJ1-5	.	.	TGTGCCAGCAGTTTTGCCGCAGGCTATAGCAATCAGCCCCAGCATTTT	CASSFAAGYSNQPQHF
TRBV19	TRBJ2-3	TRBD2	.	TGTGCCAGTAGTACAAGCGGGGGGGACACCACAGATACGCAGTATTTT	CASSTSGGDTTDTQYF
TRBV6-5	TRBJ2-3	TRBD2	few	TGTGCCAGCCCCGATGCTAGCGGGCCAGCAGATACGCAGTATTTT	CASPDASGPADTQYF
TRBV5-1	TRBJ2-1	TRBD2	.	TGCGCCAGCAGCGCTATCCCCGGGACTAGGGCGACTGAGCAGTTCTTC	CASSAIPGTRATEQFF
TRBV5-1	TRBJ1-2	TRBD1	.	TGCGCCAGCAGCACGGGACAGGGTTCTTACTATGGCTACACCTTC	CASSTGQGSYYGYTF
TRBV4-3	TRBJ2-7	TRBD1	.	TGCGCCAGCAGCCGAGCACAGGGGTGGGAGCAGTACTTC	CASSRAQGWEQYF
TRBV7-2	TRBJ1-3	.	.	TGTGCCAGCAGCTTATTAGCCGTACCTGGAAACACCATATATTTT	CASSLLAVPGNTIYF
TRBV19	TRBJ2-1	.	once	TGTGCCAGTAGTACCCTTGGCAGGTACAATGAGCAGTTCTTC	CASSTLGRYNEQFF
TRBV3-1/TRBV3-2	TRBJ2-5	.	.	TGTGCCAGCAGCCTATCCGGGTCAAGTGAGACCCAGTACTTC	CASSLSGSSETQYF
TRBV19	TRBJ1-4	.	.	TGTGCCAGTAGTATCTCTTCAGGGGCCCTTGCAACTAATGAAAAACTGTTTTTT	CASSISSGALATNEKLFF
TRBV6-4	TRBJ2-5	TRBD2	.	TGTGCCAGCAGTGACGGGGGAGGACTAGCGGGGTTCCAAGAGACCCAGTACTTC	CASSDGGGLAGFQETQYF
TRBV29-1	TRBJ2-3	.	.	TGCAGCGTTGCCACAGGGCCCTCGGACACAGATACGCAGTATTTT	CSVATGPSDTDTQYF
TRBV4-3	TRBJ2-3	TRBD1	.	TGCGCCAGCAGCCAAGAACCCCCACAGGGGGCAGCAGATACGCAGTATTTT	CASSQEPPQGAADTQYF
TRBV28	TRBJ1-2	.	.	TGTGCCAGCACCCCACCCTCAGGGACTCGGGGCTACACCTTC	CASTPPSGTRGYTF
TRBV30	TRBJ2-2	TRBD1	.	TGTGCCTGGAGCACGGGACAGGGGACCGGGGAGCTGTTTTTT	CAWSTGQGTGELFF
TRBV27	TRBJ2-3	TRBD2	once	TGTGCCAGCAGTGGTGGGACTAGCGGGCCCCTCACAGATACGCAGTATTTT	CASSGGTSGPLTDTQYF
TRBV28	TRBJ2-1	TRBD2	.	TGTGCCAGCAGTCCAGGGACTAGCGGGAGCAGTAGACTCAATGAGCAGTTCTTC	CASSPGTSGSSRLNEQFF
TRBV7-3	TRBJ2-2	TRBD2	.	TGTGCCAGCAGCTTAGCGGGAGTCGTGACCGGGGAGCTGTTTTTT	CASSLAGVVTGELFF
TRBV29-1	TRBJ1-4	.	once	TGCAGCGTTGGAATAGGAGGAAGAGAAAAACTGTTTTTT	CSVGIGGREKLFF
TRBV30	TRBJ1-1	.	.	TGTGCCTGGACAGGTGCAGGCGGGGGGACTGAAGCTTTCTTT	CAWTGAGGGTEAFF
TRBV4-1	TRBJ1-6	.	.	TGCGCCAGCAGCCAAGATACAGGGATGGGGAATTCACCCCTCCACTTT	CASSQDTGMGNSPLHF
TRBV3-1/TRBV3-2	TRBJ1-1	TRBD1	.	TGTGCCAACAGCCCGGGACAGGGTAATCGGAAAACTGAAGCTTTCTTT	CANSPGQGNRKTEAFF
TRBV18	TRBJ1-2	TRBD1	once	TGTGCCAGCTCACCCCCGGGACAGGGGTTGACCTATGGCTACACCTTC	CASSPPGQGLTYGYTF
TRBV7-2	TRBJ2-5	TRBD2	once	TGTGCCAGCAGCCACCGACTAGCGGGAGCAGAGACCCAGTACTTC	CASSHRLAGAETQYF
TRBV5-1	TRBJ2-2	.	.	TGCGCCAGCAGCTTGGAAGCACGTTTGGAGCTGTTTTTT	CASSLEARLELFF
TRBV5-1	TRBJ2-7	TRBD1	.	TGCGCCAGCAGCTTGGATATTCGGCTGGGACAGGGGTACTTC	CASSLDIRLGQGYF
TRBV19	TRBJ2-6	.	few	TGTGCCAGTAGTACAGGCGAGAGCTCTGGGGCCAACGTCCTGACTTTC	CASSTGESSGANVLTF
TRBV4-2	TRBJ2-7	.	once	TGTGCCAGCAGCCAAGATCGGAGGGACCCCAGGGAGGAATGGGCCTACGAGCAGTACTTC	CASSQDRRDPREEWAYEQYF
TRBV29-1	TRBJ1-4	TRBD1	.	TGCAGCGTTGAAGGGACAGGGCAGACTAATGAAAAACTGTTTTTT	CSVEGTGQTNEKLFF
TRBV19	TRBJ2-5	TRBD1	.	TGTGCCAGTAGTAGAAGACAGGGATTCCAAGAGACCCAGTACTTC	CASSRRQGFQETQYF
TRBV14	TRBJ2-6	.	.	TGTGCCAGCAGCCAAGGATGGGGCGCCGGGGCCAACGTCCTGACTTTC	CASSQGWGAGANVLTF
TRBV5-4	TRBJ2-3	.	.	TGTGCCAGCAGCCCCGAAGAAACTCAATTGTTCACAGATACGCAGTATTTT	CASSPEETQLFTDTQYF